The 5 T cell receptor beta chains below come from one sample, sequenced in a study of T cell repertoires in aging, cancer and after chemotherapy. The template was genomic DNA from peripheral blood, not RNA. A mixed TRB-A/B primer pool amplified rearranged TRB by multiplex touch-down PCR. TCRdb passed the multiplex PCR reads through MiXCR, listing each CDR3 protein once. The data hold several thousand distinct CDR3 sequences, with 25% to 40% observed a single time. Sample: blood. These receptors were collected from a human donor with a blood cancer.

The chain couples TRBV7-2 to TRBJ2-7; 7 nucleotides line up with TRBD1. Unmatched junction bases numbered 13, after V lost 5 bases and J lost 6 bases. Germline V lookup: CDR1 SGHTA, CDR2 FQGNSA. The CDR3 has 15 amino acids. In DNA form, the CDR3 reads TGTGCCAGCAGCATTACCGGGACAGATTCGTCCGAGCAGTACTTC. Translating gives CASSITGTDSSEQYF.

The CDR3 spells CASSTGGGQDEQYF. CDR3 bases: TGTGCCAGTAGTACAGGGGGCGGGCAGGACGAGCAGTACTTC. The chain carries TRBV19 and TRBJ2-7; 8 positions agree with TRBD1. The V segment lost 4 bases and the J segment 5 bases; nucleotides outside the gene matches: 7. CDR1 is LNHDA, CDR2 SQIVND, per germline (reference sequence). The CDR3 length is 14 residues.

Comments on this clonotype: A read error may explain this, as a much larger clone is one base away. No conserved phenylalanine or tryptophan is present at the end of the CDR3, so a read error is the likely explanation. This chain links TRBV19 with TRBJ2-1; 11 positions agree with TRBD1. The trim removed 5 bases at V and 6 bases at J, leaving 9 bases unmatched. This CDR3 spans 16 amino acids. Germline CDR1 reads LNHDA; CDR2 reads SQIVND (reference sequence). CDR3 in amino acids: CASSAHSGTGGNEQFC. The DNA of the CDR3 is TGTGCCAGTAGTGCCCATTCCGGGACAGGGGGCAATGAGCAGTTCTGC.

This chain links TRBV11-2 with TRBJ2-3; D might be TRBD2 (6 bases). This CDR3 has 13 residues. Germline CDR1 SGHAT, CDR2 FQNNGV. Trimming removed 3 bases from V and 3 bases from J, with 7 bases in between. CDR3 amino acids: CASSFGGTDTQYF. CDR3 DNA: TGTGCCAGCAGCTTTGGGGGGACAGATACGCAGTATTTT.

This clonotype was observed a few times. The gene calls are TRBV14 and TRBJ2-7; no clear D gene. With 0 bases removed from V and 6 bases from J, the gap between germline ends came to 9 bases. The CDR3 sequence is 13 residues long. The germline CDR1 and CDR2 sequences are SGHDN and FVKESK. For the CDR3, the DNA is TGTGCCAGCAGCCAAGAGTTGAGGTCCGAGCAGTACTTC. Its translation: CASSQELRSEQYF.